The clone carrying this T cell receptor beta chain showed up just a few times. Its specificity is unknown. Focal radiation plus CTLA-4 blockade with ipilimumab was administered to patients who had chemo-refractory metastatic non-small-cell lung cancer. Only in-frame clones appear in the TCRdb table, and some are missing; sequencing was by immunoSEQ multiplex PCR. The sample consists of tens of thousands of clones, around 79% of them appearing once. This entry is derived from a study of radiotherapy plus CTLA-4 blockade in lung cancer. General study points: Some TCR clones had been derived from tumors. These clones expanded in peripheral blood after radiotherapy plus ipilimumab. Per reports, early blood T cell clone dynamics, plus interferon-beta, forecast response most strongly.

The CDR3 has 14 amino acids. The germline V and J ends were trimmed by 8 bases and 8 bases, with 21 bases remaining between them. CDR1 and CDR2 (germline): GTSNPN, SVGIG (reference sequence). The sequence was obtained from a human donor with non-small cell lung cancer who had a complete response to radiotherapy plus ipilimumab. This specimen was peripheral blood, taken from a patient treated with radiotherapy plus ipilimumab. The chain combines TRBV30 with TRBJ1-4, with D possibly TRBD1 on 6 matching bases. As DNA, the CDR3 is TGTGCCGGATCCGTAGGGGGGGGGTACGAAAAACTGTTTTTT. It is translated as CAGSVGGGYEKLFF.